This paragraph covers one T cell receptor beta chain sequence. What it recognizes is unknown. Germline V gives CDR1 SGHAT, CDR2 FQNNGV. Trimming took 5 bases from V and 1 from J; bases not matched to a gene: 10. The CDR3 is made up of 17 amino acids. MiXCR, applied by TCRdb to the reads, yields one record per CDR3 protein. The profile shows hundreds of thousands of distinct CDR3 sequences, roughly a third of them singletons. These data are taken from a study of T cell repertoires in cytomegalovirus infection. Regarding the study as a whole: Public TCR beta family frequency separated CMV-and-HLA carriers, including in an independent cohort.

The chain recombines TRBV11-2 with TRBJ2-1; 8 nucleotides line up with TRBD2. The TCR was taken from a human donor in good health (CMV status not recorded). Some clones in this sample may be carry-over from other donors' samples. The source was cultured PBMCs, collected from culture after CMV antigen stimulation. DNA for the CDR3: TGTGCCAGCAGCCGCCGGACTAGCTGGGGGTCCTACAATGAGCAGTTCTTC. Protein sequence: CASSRRTSWGSYNEQFF.